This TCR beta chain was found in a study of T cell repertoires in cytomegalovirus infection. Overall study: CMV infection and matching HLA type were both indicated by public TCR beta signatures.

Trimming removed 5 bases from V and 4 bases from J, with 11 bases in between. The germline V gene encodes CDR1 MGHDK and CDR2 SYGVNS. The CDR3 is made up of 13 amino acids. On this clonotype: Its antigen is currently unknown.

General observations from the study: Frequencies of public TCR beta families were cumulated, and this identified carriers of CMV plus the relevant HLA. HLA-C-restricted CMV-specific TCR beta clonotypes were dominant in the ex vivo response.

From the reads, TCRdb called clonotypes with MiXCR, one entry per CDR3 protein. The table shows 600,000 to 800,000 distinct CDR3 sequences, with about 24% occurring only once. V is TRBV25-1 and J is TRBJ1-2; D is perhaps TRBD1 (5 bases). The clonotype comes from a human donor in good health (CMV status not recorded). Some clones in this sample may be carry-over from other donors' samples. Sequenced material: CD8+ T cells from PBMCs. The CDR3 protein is CASSRGEPYGYTF. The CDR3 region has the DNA TGTGCCAGCAGTCGGGGCGAACCCTATGGCTACACCTTC.